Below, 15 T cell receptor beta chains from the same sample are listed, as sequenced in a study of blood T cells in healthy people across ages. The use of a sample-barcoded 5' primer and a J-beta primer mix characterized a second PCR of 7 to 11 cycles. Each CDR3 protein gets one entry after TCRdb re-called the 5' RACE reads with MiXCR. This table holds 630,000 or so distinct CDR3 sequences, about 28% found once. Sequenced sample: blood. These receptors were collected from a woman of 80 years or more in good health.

CDR3 loop: CASSLIPPNYGYTF. CDR3 nucleotides: TGTGCCAGCAGCTTGATCCCTCCTAACTATGGCTACACCTTC. The rearrangement links TRBV5-6 to TRBJ1-2; D not certain. The CDR3 spans 14 residues. Trimming took off 1 base at V and 0 bases at J, with 7 bases between the two ends. From germline, CDR1 is SGHDT and CDR2 YYEEEE.

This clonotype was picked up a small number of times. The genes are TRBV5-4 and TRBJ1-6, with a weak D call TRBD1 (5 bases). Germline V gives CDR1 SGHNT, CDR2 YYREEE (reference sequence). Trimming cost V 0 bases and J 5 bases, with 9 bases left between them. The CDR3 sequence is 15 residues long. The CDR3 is CASSLGGPDNSPLHF. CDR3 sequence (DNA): TGTGCCAGCAGCTTGGGGGGACCAGATAATTCACCCCTCCACTTT.

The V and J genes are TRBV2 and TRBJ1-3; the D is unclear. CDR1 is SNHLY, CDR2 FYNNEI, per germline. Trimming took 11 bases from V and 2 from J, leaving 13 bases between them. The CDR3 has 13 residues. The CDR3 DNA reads TGTGCCGCCTCACTGGACGCTGGAAACACCATATATTTT. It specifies CAASLDAGNTIYF.

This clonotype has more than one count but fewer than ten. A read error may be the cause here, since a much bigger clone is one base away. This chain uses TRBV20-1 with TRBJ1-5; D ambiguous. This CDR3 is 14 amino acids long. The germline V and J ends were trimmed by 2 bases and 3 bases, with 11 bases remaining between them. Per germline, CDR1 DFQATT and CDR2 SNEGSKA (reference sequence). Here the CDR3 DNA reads TGCAGTGCTAGATCGAGCTTCTTCAATCAGCCCCAGCATTTT. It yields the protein CSARSSFFNQPQHF.

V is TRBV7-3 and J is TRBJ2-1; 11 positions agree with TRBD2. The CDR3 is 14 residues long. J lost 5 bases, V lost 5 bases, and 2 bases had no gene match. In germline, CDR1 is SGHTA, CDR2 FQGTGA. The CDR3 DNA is TGTGCCAGCAGCCCGACTAGCGGGAACAATGAGCAGTTCTTC. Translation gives CASSPTSGNNEQFF.

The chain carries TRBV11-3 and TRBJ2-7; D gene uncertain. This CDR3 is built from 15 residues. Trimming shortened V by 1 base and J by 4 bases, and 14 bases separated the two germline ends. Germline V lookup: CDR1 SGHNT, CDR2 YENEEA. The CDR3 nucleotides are TGTGCCAGCAGCTTAGGACCAGTTCCCCCTTACGAGCAGTACTTC. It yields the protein CASSLGPVPPYEQYF.

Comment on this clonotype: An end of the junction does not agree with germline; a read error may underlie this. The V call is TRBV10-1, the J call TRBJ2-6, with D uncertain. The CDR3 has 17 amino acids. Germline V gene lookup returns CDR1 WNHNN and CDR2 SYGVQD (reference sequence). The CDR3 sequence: CTSSESVWFSGANVLTF. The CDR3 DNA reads TGCACCAGCAGTGAGTCGGTTTGGTTCTCTGGGGCCAACGTCCTGACTTTC.

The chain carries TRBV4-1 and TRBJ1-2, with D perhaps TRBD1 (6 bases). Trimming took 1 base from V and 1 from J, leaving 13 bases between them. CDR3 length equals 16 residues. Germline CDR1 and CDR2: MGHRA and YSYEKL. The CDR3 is CASSQVGTPLNYGYTF. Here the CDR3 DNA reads TGCGCCAGCAGCCAAGTAGGGACACCCCTTAACTATGGCTACACCTTC.

CDR3 bases: TGCAGTGCTGAGGATCAGCGGGCCCAACGCTACGAGCAGTACTTC. Amino acid sequence: CSAEDQRAQRYEQYF. J is TRBJ2-7 and V is TRBV20-1; D may be TRBD2 (6 bases). The CDR3 totals 15 residues. V dropped 5 bases and J dropped 3 bases, with 20 bases sitting between them. Germline CDR1 and CDR2: DFQATT and SNEGSKA (reference sequence).

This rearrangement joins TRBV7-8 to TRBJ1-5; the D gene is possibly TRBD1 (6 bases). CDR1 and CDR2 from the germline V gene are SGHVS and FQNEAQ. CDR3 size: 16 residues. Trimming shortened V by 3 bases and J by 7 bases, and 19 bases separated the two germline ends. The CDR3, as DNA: TGTGCCAGCAGCTTCACCGGAGGGGGATTAAGCCAGCCCCAGCATTTT. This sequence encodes CASSFTGGGLSQPQHF. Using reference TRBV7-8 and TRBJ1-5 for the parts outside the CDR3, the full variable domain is GAGVSQSPRYKVAKRGQDVALRCDPISGHVSLFWYQQALGQGPEFLTYFQNEAQLDKSGLPSDRFFAERPEGSVSTLKIQRTQQEDSAVYLCASSFTGGGLSQPQHFGDGTRLSIL.

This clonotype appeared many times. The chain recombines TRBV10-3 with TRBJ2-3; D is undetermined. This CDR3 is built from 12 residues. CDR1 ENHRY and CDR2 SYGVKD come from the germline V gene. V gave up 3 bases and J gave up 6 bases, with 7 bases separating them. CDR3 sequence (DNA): TGTGCCATCAGTGATGGCGTGGATACGCAGTATTTT. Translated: CAISDGVDTQYF.

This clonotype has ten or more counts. CDR3 region: CASSGTLQETQYF. CDR3 DNA: TGTGCCAGCAGTGGGACACTACAAGAGACCCAGTACTTC. This chain uses TRBV6-1 with TRBJ2-5; maybe TRBD1 (5 bases). The germline CDR1 and CDR2 sequences are MNHNS and SASEGT. There are 13 residues in the CDR3. The V and J ends lost 4 bases and 2 bases respectively, with 8 bases between them.

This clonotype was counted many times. The CDR3 DNA follows: TGCAGTGCCACGACAGGGTCATTTGAAGCTTTCTTT. This sequence encodes CSATTGSFEAFF. The V and J genes are TRBV20-1 and TRBJ1-1; 7 positions agree with TRBD1. Per the germline V gene, CDR1 is DFQATT and CDR2 is SNEGSKA (reference sequence). With V trimmed by 6 bases and J by 7 bases, 8 bases remained unmatched. The CDR3 contains 12 residues.

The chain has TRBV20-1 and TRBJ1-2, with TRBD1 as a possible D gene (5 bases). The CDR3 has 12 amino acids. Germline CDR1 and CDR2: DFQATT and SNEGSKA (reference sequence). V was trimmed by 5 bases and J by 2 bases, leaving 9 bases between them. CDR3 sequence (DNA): TGCAGTGCTGTGGGGGTGAACTATGGCTACACCTTC. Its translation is CSAVGVNYGYTF.

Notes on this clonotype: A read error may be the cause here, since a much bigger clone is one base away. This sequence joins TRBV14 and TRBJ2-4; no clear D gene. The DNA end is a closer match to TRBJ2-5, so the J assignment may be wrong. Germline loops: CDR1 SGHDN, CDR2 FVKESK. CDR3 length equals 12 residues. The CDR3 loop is CASGHGYETQYF. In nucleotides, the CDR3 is TGTGCCAGCGGCCATGGGTACGAGACCCAGTACTTC.